This is a list of T cell receptor beta chains from one sample in a study of CD8+ T cells in alopecia areata. Only in-frame clones appear in the TCRdb table, and some are missing; sequencing was by immunoSEQ multiplex PCR. The sample yields about 190,000 clones, 50% to 60% seen once. Sample: CD4+ T cells sorted from blood, taken at week 4, from a patient treated with tofacitinib. These receptors all stem from a human donor with alopecia areata. Both conserved end residues are trimmed from each CDR3. D genes are given only for firm matches. Not all rows give a size; the values are once, few, many and, for expanded clones, a class.

clone_size | j_call | v_call | d_call | cdr3_aa
- | TRBJ2-1 | TRBV30 | TRBD1 | AWNRGRSSNEQF
- | TRBJ2-5 | TRBV30 | - | AWSVAAETQY
- | TRBJ2-1 | TRBV5-4 | - | ASSLPTGQFGEQF
- | TRBJ1-1 | TRBV7-9 | TRBD1 | ASSLTGDTEAF
few | TRBJ2-4 | TRBV2 | - | ASFEQLRGIQY
- | TRBJ2-1 | TRBV29-1 | - | SVEDRRVDRRRLF
- | TRBJ2-5 | TRBV9 | - | ASSPRYRQETQY
- | TRBJ1-1 | TRBV29-1 | - | SVKQTGSEAF
- | TRBJ1-2 | TRBV30 | - | AWSAMEGGGYGYT
- | TRBJ2-7 | TRBV30 | - | AWSKRGVAYEQY
- | TRBJ1-1 | TRBV2 | - | ASRGRMNTEAF
few | TRBJ2-7 | TRBV7-9 | - | ASSLWARSSGYEQY
- | TRBJ2-1 | TRBV7-2 | - | ASGYSGNEQF
- | TRBJ2-3 | TRBV2 | - | ASSSLGASTDTQY
- | TRBJ2-7 | TRBV5-6 | TRBD2 | ASSIHLAGAWQY
many | TRBJ1-2 | TRBV10-3 | TRBD1 | AIRGDRSHYGYT
- | TRBJ1-5 | TRBV30 | - | AWSAGALSNQPQH
- | TRBJ2-7 | TRBV6-5 | - | ASSPPGPTGEQY
- | TRBJ2-7 | TRBV27 | - | ATRMYSGLYEQY
once | TRBJ2-7 | TRBV28 | - | ASSRPGHRSYEQY
once | TRBJ2-2 | TRBV15 | TRBD2 | ATSRDAGVRTGELF
- | TRBJ2-1 | TRBV19 | - | ASTGNEQF
- | TRBJ2-1 | TRBV2 | - | ASSDPGEQF
few | TRBJ1-5 | TRBV28 | - | ASSLLGSNNQPQH
- | TRBJ2-2 | TRBV5-1 | - | ASSFVPGELF
- | TRBJ1-1 | TRBV2 | - | ASKPDRNTEAF
once | TRBJ1-1 | TRBV29-1 | - | SVQGRMNTEAF